This T cell receptor (beta chain) was identified in a study of CD8 T cells in ankylosing spondylitis. Researchers built TCR beta libraries using quantitative 5'-RACE with molecular barcodes. MiXCR, applied by TCRdb to the 5' RACE reads, yields one record per CDR3 protein. The data contain some 120,000 distinct CDR3 sequences, 6% to 8.5% of them singletons. Notes on the study in general: Seemingly characteristic of ankylosing spondylitis blood was a TCR beta motif consisting of about 8 highly homologous variants. Disease-linked clones reportedly concentrated significantly in matched ankylosing spondylitis synovial fluid.

Germline CDR1 and CDR2: LNHNV and YYDKDF (reference sequence). Trimming cost V 0 bases and J 0 bases, with 8 bases left between them. This CDR3 is 15 amino acids long. In this sample, this clonotype turned up many times. Its antigen is unknown. This clonotype was obtained from a male donor with ankylosing spondylitis or in good health (not recorded which). This chain uses TRBV15 with TRBJ1-2, with D unresolved. Sequences were obtained from blood, either unsorted or a sorted T cell fraction (not recorded which). DNA for the CDR3: TGTGCCACCAGCAGAGATCCGTCCGCTAACTATGGCTACACCTTC. It translates to CATSRDPSANYGYTF.